This entry is about one T cell receptor beta chain. Its binding antigen is unknown. Qualities for individual bases were not recorded, and no much larger clone is one base off. This specimen belongs to a study of cytotoxic CD8 clonotypes in ibrutinib-treated CLL (dated by TCRdb to the early 2020s). Study-level background: The cohort had about a dozen relapsed/refractory and more than 14 treatment-naive patients; 17 were IGHV unmutated. Responses were partial in about 25 patients and complete in 2; after median approximately 67 months follow-up, about 14 stayed in remission and 12 progressed. The response samples were drawn at a median of approximately twelve months into treatment, with a range of about 6 to 40 months. An average of about 250,000 productive templates and some 99,000 productive rearrangements was obtained per sample. Longitudinal samples were obtainable from about 30% of the roughly 86 participants in the trial. Cryopreserved peripheral blood mononuclear cells were obtained before treatment, at response, and at either sustained remission or disease progression. Patients were still on ibrutinib when every remission and progressive disease sample was collected.

According to the study, the label for this sample's time point signals: progressive disease on ibrutinib. For TCR beta library preparation, approximately 2 micrograms of genomic DNA were isolated from cryopreserved PBMCs. High-throughput TCR beta sequencing was performed on longitudinal blood samples from CLL patients receiving ibrutinib monotherapy. Patients were enrolled in a phase 2 open-label single-center ibrutinib monotherapy trial. Overall results and qualifications from the work: Clonality rose at ibrutinib response, remained stable during sustained remission, and dropped back toward baseline at progression. Public clonotypes were rare and either contracted or stayed stable during treatment, and the rise in clonality at ibrutinib response reflected the expansion of private clonotypes. Baseline clonality exceeded that of age-matched healthy donors and correlated strongly with circulating CD8+ T-cell counts. Sustained-remission and progressing patients did not have matched sampling times, and lymph node repertoires were not examined.

Each clonotype received, on average, approximately 9.9x coverage in deep resolution sequencing performed on a MiSeq, where the target depth lay between 1 in 1 million and 1 in 200,000 T cells. The immunoSEQ hsTCRB Kit was used to generate TCR beta libraries. The paper's processing steps were these. Data were analyzed with ImmunoSEQ Data Assistant and ImmunoSEQ Analyzer, with V, D and J genes assigned per IMGT definitions. Clonality, which ranges from 0 to 1, was calculated by subtracting the normalized Shannon entropy of productive rearrangement frequencies from one. Only overrepresented clonotypes making up at least 0.05% of the repertoire of each patient were included in the public clonotype analysis. Some 14 age-matched healthy donor repertoires from immuneACCESS served as clonality controls. TCRdb provides this immuneACCESS table in a form limited to in-frame rearrangements. Some clones are lacking; in checked studies, under half of them reflect an unresolved V gene, and why the rest are absent is not known. V, J and clone size are those of that table, while D and trimming were read from the DNA. Across this sample there are some 10,000 clones, with approximately 80% seen only once. The ten largest clonotypes hold about 16% of the sample.

The material was PBMCs, obtained at disease progression, from a patient treated with ibrutinib. The sequence was collected from a human donor with chronic lymphocytic leukemia.

The nucleotide sequence is TGTGCCAGCAGTCCGCGATCACTAGCGGGAGGCCCCAACCAAAACTACGAGCAGTACTTC. It encodes CASSPRSLAGGPNQNYEQYF. The rearrangement combines TRBV27 with TRBJ2-7, with 12 central nucleotides matching TRBD2. From its cysteine to its phenylalanine, the CDR3 spans 20 amino acids. Only the CDR3 region is kept as DNA, spanning 60 bases read in frame from base 1. CDR1 and CDR2 are read off the germline V gene (reference sequence) as MNHEY and SMNVEV. Ends trimmed: V by 5 bases, J by 3 bases; bases unmatched to a gene: 20.